The T cell receptor (beta chain) described here comes from a study of T cell responses to AZD1222 COVID-19 vaccine. Findings and caveats of the study: Elevations in Spike-specific TCR breadth and depth followed administration of two AZD1222 doses.

Looked up from germline, CDR1 is MNHEY and CDR2 is SVGAGI. This CDR3 spans 13 amino acids. V was pared by 8 bases and J by 0 bases, with 9 bases between. As concerns this clone: What it binds is not known.

Some clones are missing from TCRdb's copy, which holds only in-frame ones; the method was immunoSEQ multiplex PCR. The sample yields roughly 150,000 clones, approximately 90% seen once. Sequencing used peripheral blood, obtained on day 0 of AZD1222 vaccination. The TCR was taken from an adult in good health. V is TRBV6-5 and J is TRBJ2-3; D call uncertain. This CDR3 reads CASGSTSTDTQYF. The CDR3 DNA reads TGTGCCAGCGGGTCTACTAGCACAGATACGCAGTATTTT.